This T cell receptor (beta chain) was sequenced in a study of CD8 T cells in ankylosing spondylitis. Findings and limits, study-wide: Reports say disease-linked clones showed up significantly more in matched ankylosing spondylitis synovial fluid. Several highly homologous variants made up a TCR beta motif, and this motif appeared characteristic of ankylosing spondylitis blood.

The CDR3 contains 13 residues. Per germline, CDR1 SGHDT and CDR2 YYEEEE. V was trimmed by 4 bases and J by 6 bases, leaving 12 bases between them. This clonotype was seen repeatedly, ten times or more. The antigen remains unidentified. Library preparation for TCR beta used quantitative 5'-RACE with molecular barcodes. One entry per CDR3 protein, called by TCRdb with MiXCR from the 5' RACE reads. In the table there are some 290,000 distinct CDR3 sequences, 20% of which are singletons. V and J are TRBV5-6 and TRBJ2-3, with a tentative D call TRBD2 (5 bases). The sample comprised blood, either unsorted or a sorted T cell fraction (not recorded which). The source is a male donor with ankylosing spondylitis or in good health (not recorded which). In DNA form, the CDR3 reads TGTGCCAGCAGCCCTGGACTTGCGGATACGCAGTATTTT. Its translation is CASSPGLADTQYF.